What follows are 5 T cell receptor beta chains derived from one specimen sequenced in a study of molecular identifiers for immune sequencing clone quantification. One entry per CDR3 protein results from TCRdb running MiXCR on the PCR reads. The sample has about 65,000 distinct CDR3 sequences; 15% to 20% are singletons. The sequenced sample consisted of naive CD8+ T cells from blood, with Jurkat cell RNA spiked in. Subset of the sample: FACS-sorted CD8+CD4-CCR7+CD45RA+ naive T cells. The source is a human donor in good health. Some libraries in this study had Jurkat cell RNA spiked in.

In its sample, this clonotype was seen a few times. The chain combines TRBV7-9 with TRBJ2-1; 7 nucleotides align to TRBD2. CDR1 and CDR2 from the germline V gene are SEHNR and FQNEAQ (reference sequence). The V segment lost 7 bases and the J segment 6 bases; nucleotides outside the gene matches: 6. The CDR3 runs to 13 residues. CDR3 sequence: CASIKIAGNEQFF. CDR3 nucleotides: TGTGCCAGCATCAAGATAGCGGGCAATGAGCAGTTCTTC. The complete variable domain, with remaining parts taken from reference TRBV7-9 and TRBJ2-1, reads DTGVSQNPRHKITKRGQNVTFRCDPISEHNRLYWYRQTLGQGPEFLTYFQNEAQLEKSRLLSDRFSAERPKGSFSTLEIQRTEQGDSAMYLCASIKIAGNEQFFGPGTRLTVL.

This clonotype was observed a few times. Since a much larger clone is just one base distant, this may be a read error. The chain carries TRBV5-5 and TRBJ2-5; D is perhaps TRBD1 (6 bases). The CDR3 covers 12 residues. CDR1 and CDR2 from the germline V gene are SGHKS and YYEKEE (reference sequence). The V end was cut by 1 base, the J end by 7 bases, with 8 bases between. The CDR3 DNA follows: TGTGCCAGCAGCTTGATGACAGGGACCCAGTACTTC. Its translation: CASSLMTGTQYF.

Many counts were recorded for this clonotype. The genes are TRBV18 and TRBJ1-2; 7 bases agree with TRBD1. V was pared by 7 bases and J by 3 bases, with 5 bases of the junction left unmatched. CDR1 and CDR2 (germline): KGHSH, LQKENI. This CDR3 contains 13 residues. DNA of the CDR3: TGTGCCAGCTTTGGGACAGCCGACTATGGCTACACCTTC. Protein sequence: CASFGTADYGYTF.

A note on this clonotype: This may be a read error, as it is one base from a much larger clone. This chain uses TRBV11-2 with TRBJ2-1; D may match TRBD1 or TRBD2 (6 bases each). This CDR3 spans 18 amino acids. From germline, CDR1 is SGHAT and CDR2 FQNNGV. The chain's CDR3 is CASSLDGGTTSSYNERFF. DNA for the CDR3: TGTGCCAGCAGCTTAGATGGGGGGACAACTAGCTCCTACAATGAGCGGTTCTTC.

As regards this clonotype: This sequence may be a read error, since a much larger clone differs from it by one base. This rearrangement joins TRBV27 to TRBJ2-7, with no clear D. The CDR3 spans 12 residues. CDR1 is MNHEY, CDR2 SMNVEV, per germline (reference sequence). The CDR3 DNA reads as TGTGCCAGCAGTTCGGACCCCTACGGGCAGTACTTC. Translating gives CASSSDPYGQYF.